This T cell receptor (beta chain) emerged from a study of immune characterization of retroperitoneal liposarcoma. With V trimmed by 4 bases and J by 5 bases, 9 bases remained unmatched. The CDR3 contains 16 residues. Germline V lookup: CDR1 MGHRA, CDR2 YSYEKL. A few counts support this clonotype. TCRdb re-called the PCR reads through MiXCR, storing one row per CDR3 protein. The repertoire includes roughly 7,000 distinct CDR3 sequences, approximately 31% of them detected once, and 35% to 45% sits in the top ten. The sequenced sample was blood. This sequence originates from a male donor with retroperitoneal liposarcoma. The J gene is TRBJ2-3, the V gene TRBV4-1; 10 bases match TRBD2. Here the CDR3 DNA reads TGCGCCAGCAGCCTCAGCGTGGGACTAGCGCAAGATACGCAGTATTTT. It specifies CASSLSVGLAQDTQYF.